This T cell receptor beta chain was recovered during a study of CD8 T cells in Susac syndrome. Study information: Intravenous immunoglobulin alone or corticosteroids were being given to patients with Susac syndrome at blood draw, unless they were therapy-naive.

As judged by recently defined diagnostic criteria, patients with Susac syndrome had definite or probable disease. The CDR3 covers 12 residues. CDR1 is DFQATT and CDR2 is SNEGSKA in the germline V gene (reference sequence). V shed 6 bases and J 6 bases; nucleotides not matched to a gene: 6. RNA in amounts of roughly 0.45 to 1 ug was reverse transcribed with random hexamers. The method of amplification for TCR beta CDR3 was immunoSEQ multiplex PCR, covering 54 Vbeta and 13 Jbeta. MiXCR, run by TCRdb on the immunoSEQ multiplex PCR reads, gives a single entry per CDR3 protein. The sample holds under 95,000 distinct CDR3 sequences, roughly 94% seen once.

The rearrangement links TRBV20-1 to TRBJ1-2, with 8 positions matching TRBD1. This receptor was obtained from a human donor with Susac syndrome. Material: CD4+ T cells from PBMCs. The CDR3 region is CSARTGSHGYTF. The CDR3 DNA sequence: TGCAGTGCACGGACAGGGTCCCATGGCTACACCTTC.